This T cell receptor beta chain originates from a study of T cell responses to AZD1222 COVID-19 vaccine. A word on this clone: The antigen is unknown.

General observations from the study: Of spike-specific TCRs, nearly half reportedly target regions left unmutated in variants.

Assay: immunoSEQ multiplex PCR; the TCRdb copy retains only in-frame clones and omits some. The sample lists around 160,000 clones, approximately 89% occurring once. The CDR3 length is 14 residues. With 9 bases clipped from V and 11 bases from J, the junction kept 11 bases outside the gene matches. The germline V gene encodes CDR1 LNHNV and CDR2 YYDKDF (reference sequence). This specimen was peripheral blood, taken on day 0 of AZD1222 vaccination. This sequence joins TRBV15 and TRBJ1-6, with 9 positions matching TRBD1. The TCR originated in an adult in good health. CDR3 nucleotides: TGTGCCACTAATCGGGACAGGGAAAAAACACCCCTCCACTTT. It encodes CATNRDREKTPLHF.